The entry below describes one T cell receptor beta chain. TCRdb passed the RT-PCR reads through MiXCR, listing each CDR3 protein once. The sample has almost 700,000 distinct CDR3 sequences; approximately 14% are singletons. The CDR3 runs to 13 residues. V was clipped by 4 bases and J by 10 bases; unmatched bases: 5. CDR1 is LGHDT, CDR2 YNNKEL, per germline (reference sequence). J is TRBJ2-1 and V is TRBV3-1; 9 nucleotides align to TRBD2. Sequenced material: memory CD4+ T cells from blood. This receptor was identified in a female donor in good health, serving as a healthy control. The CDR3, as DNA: TGTGCCAGCAGCCGAATGACTAGCGGAGAGCAGTTCTTC. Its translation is CASSRMTSGEQFF.